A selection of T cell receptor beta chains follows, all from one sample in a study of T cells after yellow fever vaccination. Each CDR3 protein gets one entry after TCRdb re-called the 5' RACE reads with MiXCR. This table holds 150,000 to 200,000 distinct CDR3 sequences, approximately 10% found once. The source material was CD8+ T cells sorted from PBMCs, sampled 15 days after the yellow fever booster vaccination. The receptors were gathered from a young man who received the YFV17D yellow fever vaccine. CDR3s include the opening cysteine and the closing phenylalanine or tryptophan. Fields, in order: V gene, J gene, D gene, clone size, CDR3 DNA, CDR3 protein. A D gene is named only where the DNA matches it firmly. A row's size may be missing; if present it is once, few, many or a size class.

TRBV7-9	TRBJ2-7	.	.	TGTGCCAGCAGCCCGATTATTTACGAGCAGTACTTC	CASSPIIYEQYF
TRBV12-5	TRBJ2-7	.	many	TGTGCTAGTGGTTCCCCCCCTATGATCGAGCAGTACTTC	CASGSPPMIEQYF
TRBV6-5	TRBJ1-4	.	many	TGTGCCAGCAGTTTTAGGACCCTAAATGAAAAACTGTTTTTT	CASSFRTLNEKLFF
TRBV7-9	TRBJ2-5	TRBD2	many	TGTGCCAGCAGCCCACAACCCTGGACTAGCGGGGGCCAAGAGACCCAGTACTTC	CASSPQPWTSGGQETQYF
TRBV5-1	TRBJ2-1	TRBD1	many	TGCGCCAGCAGCTTATGGGACAGCTACAATGAGCAGTTCTTC	CASSLWDSYNEQFF
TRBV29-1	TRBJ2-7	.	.	TGCAGCGTCTTTACGCGTACCTACGAGCAGTACTTC	CSVFTRTYEQYF
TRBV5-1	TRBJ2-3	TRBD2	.	TGCGCCAGCAGCCTCGGACTAGCGGGGTTCACAGATACGCAGTATTTT	CASSLGLAGFTDTQYF
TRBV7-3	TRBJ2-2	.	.	TGTGCCAGCAGCTTGACCATTGGTGGGGACACCGGGGAGCTGTTTTTT	CASSLTIGGDTGELFF
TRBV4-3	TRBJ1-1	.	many	TGCGCCAGCAGCCGAATGACAGACACTGAAGCTTTCTTT	CASSRMTDTEAFF
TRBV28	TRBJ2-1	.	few	TGTGCCAGCAGTCCCGAGCAGTTCGAGCAGTTCTTC	CASSPEQFEQFF
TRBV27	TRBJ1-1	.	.	TGTGCCAGCAGTTTATCGGGGCAGGAGAACACTGAAGCTTTCTTT	CASSLSGQENTEAFF
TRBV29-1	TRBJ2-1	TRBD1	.	TGCAGCGTTGCAGGGACAGGGGTTTATGAGCAGTTCTTC	CSVAGTGVYEQFF
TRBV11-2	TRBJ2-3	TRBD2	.	TGTGCCAGCAGCTTAGCTAGCGGGGGGCTCGGGAATACAAATACGCAGTATTTT	CASSLASGGLGNTNTQYF
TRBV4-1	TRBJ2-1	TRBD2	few	TGCGCCAGCAGCCCGGGGGGGCTCCAAAATGAGCAGTTCTTC	CASSPGGLQNEQFF
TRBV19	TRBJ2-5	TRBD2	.	TGTGCCAGTAGTATCCTTCCGGGACTAGGGTACCAGGCCCAGTACTTC	CASSILPGLGYQAQYF
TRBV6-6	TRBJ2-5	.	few	TGTGCCAGCAGCGCCGGGGCGCTGGGGAACCAAGAGACCCAGTACTTC	CASSAGALGNQETQYF
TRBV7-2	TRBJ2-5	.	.	TGTGCCAGCAGCTTTAAACGGGGGTGGAAGACCCAGTACTTC	CASSFKRGWKTQYF
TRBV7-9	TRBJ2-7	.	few	TGTGCCAGCAGCTTGGGGTGGAGCAGCGAGCAGTACTTC	CASSLGWSSEQYF
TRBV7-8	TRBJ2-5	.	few	TGTGCCAGCAGCTTATCGAGCAGTCAAGAGACCCAGTACTTC	CASSLSSSQETQYF
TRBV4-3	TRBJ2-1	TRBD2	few	TGCGCCAGCAGCCAAGAGGAGCGGGGGGGGAGGAATGAGCAGTTCTTC	CASSQEERGGRNEQFF
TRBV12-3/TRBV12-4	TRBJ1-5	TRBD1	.	TGTGCCAGCAGTGAACCCACAGGGGCTAATCAGCCCCAGCATTTT	CASSEPTGANQPQHF
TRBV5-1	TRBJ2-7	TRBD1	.	TGCGCCAGCAGCTTTGGGACAGGGAACTACGAGCAGTACTTC	CASSFGTGNYEQYF
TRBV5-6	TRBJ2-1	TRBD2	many	TGTGCCAGCACCCTGGGTAGCGGGGGGGTCCACAATGAGCAGTTCTTC	CASTLGSGGVHNEQFF
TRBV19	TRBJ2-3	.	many	TGTGCCATTGCGACTGAGGATAGCACAGATACGCAGTATTTT	CAIATEDSTDTQYF
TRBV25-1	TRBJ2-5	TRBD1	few	TGTGCCAGCAGTGAGGGACAGGGAAAGGAAGAGACCCAGTACTTC	CASSEGQGKEETQYF